This T cell receptor (beta chain) is from a study of cytomegalovirus exposure and HLA in healthy donors (TCRdb year 2017). In the study overall: In an earlier analysis of several hundred of the donors, approximately 300 Gb of sequence data and 120 million or so unique TCR beta sequences from 150 million to 200 million T cells were reported. Alongside the repertoire data, information on donor age, sex, ethnicity and CMV serostatus was compiled. Among some 400 genotyped donors of the cohort, an average of roughly 230,000 unique TCR beta nucleotide sequences was sequenced per donor, of which roughly 18% were non-productive. Among the approximately 400 genotyped donors, approximately 76% belonged to the genetic ancestry cluster associated with self-reported Caucasian donors. Rather than using new phenotypic data, the later analysis identified candidate immune exposures from TCR beta sequences and from how often those sequences occurred across donors. Every discovery cohort repertoire had been produced on one sequencing platform. An earlier analysis of about 600 of the donors used high-throughput TCR beta sequencing to judge whether each TCR beta V gene segment behaved as functional or pseudogenic. Approximately 310 gigabases of sequencing data and 70 million to 85 million unique TCR sequences were included in an early release covering 550 to 650 HLA-typed donors. To study patterns of TCR occurrence, a later analysis re-analyzed previously published TCR beta repertoires from under 750 donors and added high-resolution HLA genotyping. The T cell repertoires of under 700 subjects were profiled by immunosequencing and related to cytomegalovirus serostatus. High-throughput TCR immunosequencing, statistical association of individual TCRs with disease status, and machine learning were combined to predict cytomegalovirus infection status. Four to six DR-DQ haplotypes were handled as single units for association and clustering, since linkage in the cohort was strong. Both class I and class II loci were covered by HLA typing, at four-digit resolution. Typing coverage differed by locus: A, B, C, DRB1 and DQB1 were typed in roughly 629-630 donors, DQA1 in roughly 500, DPA1 in around 600, and DPB1 in 400 to 490. Genome-wide SNP genotypes for about 65% of the 666 donors were used in a later genetic analysis, which treated that subset as a discovery cohort. The study aimed to test whether signatures of past pathogen exposure could be identified by cataloging public T cell receptors. Along with the roughly 700-subject first cohort, a separate validation cohort of approximately 110 different subjects was used. The study at large found these results: A further reported finding was that TCR beta sequences accurately predicted the HLA-A and HLA-B alleles for most subjects in the first cohort. Correlated functional status among segregating V segments might be attributable to linkage disequilibrium, but an unknown experimental factor could not be ruled out. Only TCR beta chains were sequenced in this cohort, and the absence of alpha or paired-chain data limited detectable features. Broadly in line with IMGT annotations, most TCR beta V segments showed up in productive rearrangements about 87% or about 30% of the time in an earlier analysis of several hundred of the donors. The study gave a list of more than 150 TCR beta chains associated with cytomegalovirus. In a later analysis, some 18,000 TCR beta sequences were associated with specific HLA alleles at a false discovery rate of 0.05. A later analysis found that HLA-associated TCR beta chains were more clonally expanded and had lower generation probabilities than equally common non-associated chains. According to a later genetic analysis, donors in an Asian-associated ancestry cluster had fewer N-insertions in productive TCRs than the approximately 670-donor mean. In a later analysis, TCR association rates were found to vary across HLA loci, with the most associated TCRs seen for DRB1 alleles and the fewest for HLA-C alleles. Assigning TCR associations to individual alleles was difficult when HLA alleles, especially DR and DQ, strongly co-occurred. A later analysis found that most CMV-associated TCR beta chains appeared HLA-restricted, with HLA associations seemingly driven largely by CMV exposure. Immune exposure information for the cohort was limited to CMV serostatus. The authors suggested that the approach could potentially be extended to other disease states and immunological phenotypes. Across donors, most TCR sequences were observed very rarely, whereas some public TCRs were present in many individuals. Because some donors lacked HLA typing at each locus, the association tests relied only on the typed subset. Cytomegalovirus status was reported to be diagnosed by the classifier with high specificity and sensitivity in both the original and validation cohorts. An association between a missense DCLRE1C variant and V-gene and J-gene trimming of TCR beta chains was found in a later genetic analysis and replicated in an independent cohort. Roughly 17 rarely observed V segments, including chromosome 9 orphons, were excluded from the earlier analysis of several hundred of the donors because counts were too low. Several of the top co-occurrence clusters appeared to be linked to parvovirus B19, influenza, CMV and Epstein-Barr virus, according to a later analysis. In vitro tests confirmed that a few of the cytomegalovirus-associated TCR beta chains recognize cytomegalovirus antigens. Some IMGT-functional V segments, including TRBV6-2 and TRBV6-3, could not be told apart with the 87-base-pair reads, so those segments were excluded. A group of highly shared sequence variants was considered likely to be a technical artifact of the sequencing pipeline. Sequencing depth was assumed to be roughly uniform across donors in the presence/absence analyses, though that assumption may not hold.

The receptor library was made with the immunoSEQ multiplex PCR assay. For the multiplex PCR, a mixture combining 60 forward primers for TCR Vbeta segments and 13 reverse primers for TCR Jbeta segments was used. Amplification of the CDR3 region of rearranged TCR beta genes was performed with a multiplex PCR assay on genomic DNA. The Illumina HiSeq System was used to sequence the amplified TCR beta libraries as 87-base-pair reads. For the original study's pipeline: A later analysis tallied 75 million to 85 million unique TCR beta chains across the 700 or so repertoires, and approximately 12 million of those chains were shared by two or more donors. A nearest-neighbor algorithm error-corrected the raw reads and collapsed the reads into unique sequences, merging closely related sequences to remove PCR and sequencing errors. Alignment of CDR3 sequences to IMGT reference sequences was used to assign V, D and J gene segments. For a sequence to be retained, a match of at least six nucleotides was required to both a V gene segment and a J gene segment. Rearrangements were classified as productive when the CDR3 lacked stop codons and remained in frame with V and J, and all other rearrangements were classified as non-productive. Following IMGT convention, CDR3 was defined as the stretch from the second conserved V-encoded cysteine to the conserved J-encoded phenylalanine. Sequences without an unambiguous match to a single V gene segment were excluded from the earlier analysis of about 630 of the donors. In an earlier analysis of approximately 560 of the donors, a V segment was called functional when productive rearrangements were above 56.7%, and segregating when the standard deviation between donors exceeded 5%. A statistical classification framework was built to diagnose cytomegalovirus status from the catalog of TCR beta chain sequences. In a later analysis, TCR nucleotide sequences were compared against IMGT/GENE-DB human TR gene sequences so that V and J genes could be assigned. Using the TCRdist pipeline, a later analysis assigned CDR3 sequences along with most-parsimonious VDJ recombination scenarios. In a later analysis, every TCR beta chain was defined by the combination of its CDR3 amino acid sequence and its V-gene family, and reads without a unique V-gene family were dropped. A later analysis removed 592 highly shared, low-generation-probability nucleotide sequences to deal with suspected cross-contamination and a sequencing artifact. A later analysis calculated a clonal expansion index for each public chain from normalized within-repertoire ranks of inferred template counts. In a later analysis, generation probabilities were computed using a VDJ recombination model fitted to out-of-frame rearrangements, and the results were checked against IGoR. Hypergeometric tests were used in a later analysis to score TCR-TCR, TCR-HLA and TCR-CMV co-occurrence, with a repertoire-size bias correction applied to the TCR pairs. To estimate false discovery rates, a later analysis permuted the HLA or CMV assignments 20 times. In a later analysis, co-occurring TCRs were grouped using DBSCAN, and TCRdist sequence similarity was added for clustering within HLA-allele-positive subsets. Repertoires with fewer than 30,000 or more than 120,000 public chains were left out of co-occurrence clustering, as were five repertoires with anomalous nucleotide sharing. This immuneACCESS table, as held by TCRdb, lists in-frame sequences with V and J called but not all clones. Of the missing ones, under half trace to an unresolved V gene in checked studies; the others have no known cause. The V and J calls and clone size were taken over from that table, and D and trimming were inferred from the DNA. A total of 130,000 to 150,000 clones appear in this sample, roughly 79% of them only once. Jointly, the top ten make up roughly 6.7% of the sample.

The germline V gene (reference sequence) provides CDR1 SGHKS and CDR2 YYEKEE. The junction carries 13 bases between V and J, which are trimmed by 2 bases and 0 bases respectively. The CDR3 spans 16 residues, from the cysteine through the phenylalanine. Only the CDR3 region is kept as DNA, spanning 48 bases read in frame from base 1. The cohort comprised some 730 healthy bone marrow donors. At the time of sampling, every cohort member was nominally healthy, though immune exposures that went unrecorded were likely present. The donor tested CMV seropositive, placing the donor among the 250 to 300 seropositive members of the cohort. A peripheral blood sample was collected from each donor, and TCR beta sequencing was performed on peripheral blood mononuclear cells. Genomic DNA was extracted from the blood cell samples with the Qiagen DNeasy Blood Extraction Kit. Comments on this clone: Its antigen target is currently unknown. No much larger clone exists at a distance of one base, and base qualities are not known.

The TCR comes from a woman in her thirties or forties in good health and CMV-seropositive. The chain is assembled from TRBV5-5 and TRBJ2-3, with the identity of the D gene unclear. Sequenced sample: PBMCs. The CDR3 protein is CASSFGRQISTDTQYF. DNA sequence: TGTGCCAGCAGCTTCGGCAGACAAATCAGCACAGATACGCAGTATTTT.